Shown below are 14 T cell receptor beta chains from a single sample sequenced in a study of OX40 agonist ivuxolimab in advanced cancers. Libraries were prepared by immunoSEQ multiplex PCR; TCRdb keeps only in-frame clonotypes and omits some of them. Of roughly 61,000 clones listed, just under 90% were seen once; the top ten hold approximately 1.8%. Sequenced material: CD4+ or CD8+ T cells sorted from blood, taken in a trial of the OX40 agonist ivuxolimab. The receptor source for this set is an adult with an advanced solid tumor such as melanoma, head and neck, liver or kidney cancer.

The chain has TRBV27 and TRBJ1-2, with D possibly being TRBD1 (6 bases). The length of the CDR3 is 13 residues. Per germline, CDR1 MNHEY and CDR2 SMNVEV (reference sequence). The germline V and J ends were trimmed by 2 bases and 4 bases, with 8 bases remaining between them. CDR3 residues: CASSLRDTYGYTF. In DNA, the CDR3 is TGTGCCAGCAGTTTAAGGGACACCTATGGCTACACCTTC.

This clone ranks as medium-sized. V usage is TRBV7-9 and J usage is TRBJ1-1, with 7 bases matching TRBD1. Losses at the gene ends were 5 bases for V and 8 bases for J; bases not matched to a gene: 11. The CDR3 has 14 residues. Germline values: CDR1 SEHNR, CDR2 FQNEAQ (reference sequence). The CDR3, as DNA: TGTGCCAGCAGCCTAGGGACAGCCACCAAGGAAGCTTTCTTT. The encoded protein is CASSLGTATKEAFF.

This chain uses TRBV5-4 with TRBJ2-3; 9 bases agree with TRBD2. J was trimmed by 2 bases and V by 4 bases; bases with no gene match: 8. Germline assignment: CDR1 SGHNT and CDR2 YYREEE (reference sequence). The CDR3 sequence is 16 residues long. The CDR3 sequence is CASSLLAGGPTDTQYF. The CDR3 DNA reads as TGTGCCAGCAGCCTCTTGGCGGGAGGGCCCACAGATACGCAGTATTTT.

This clone was seen a few times. The gene calls are TRBV6-5 and TRBJ1-1; D is unresolved. The V end lost 5 bases, the J end lost 5 bases, and 9 bases lay between the germline ends. The CDR3 has 12 residues. Germline V gene data show CDR1 as MNHEY and CDR2 as SVGAGI. The DNA of the CDR3 is TGTGCCAGCAGTACCAGACGGACTGAAGCTTTCTTT. It is translated as CASSTRRTEAFF.

V and J are TRBV7-8 and TRBJ2-7; D might be TRBD2 (6 bases). The CDR3 length is 15 residues. CDR1 SGHVS and CDR2 FQNEAQ come from the germline V gene. V was shortened by 1 base and J by 0 bases, with 10 bases between the two germline ends. CDR3 sequence (DNA): TGTGCCAGCAGCTTAGGAGGAGGGAACTCCTACGAGCAGTACTTC. It encodes CASSLGGGNSYEQYF. The entire variable domain, with the rest obtained from reference TRBV7-8 and TRBJ2-7, is as follows: GAGVSQSPRYKVAKRGQDVALRCDPISGHVSLFWYQQALGQGPEFLTYFQNEAQLDKSGLPSDRFFAERPEGSVSTLKIQRTQQEDSAVYLCASSLGGGNSYEQYFGPGTRLTVT.

V gene TRBV7-6 combines with J gene TRBJ1-2; D remains ambiguous. V gave up 5 bases and J gave up 0 bases, with 7 bases separating them. This CDR3 is 13 amino acids long. The germline V gene encodes CDR1 SGHVS and CDR2 FNYEAQ. CDR3 loop: CASSLGANYGYTF. The CDR3 nucleotides are TGTGCCAGCAGCCTCGGGGCTAACTATGGCTACACCTTC.

In its sample, this clone was seen once. The V and J genes are TRBV5-6 and TRBJ2-6, with no clear D. The CDR3 covers 14 residues. In germline, CDR1 is SGHDT, CDR2 YYEEEE. Deletions cut 4 bases from V and 4 bases from J, with 9 bases between. For the CDR3, the DNA is TGTGCCAGCAGCACAGATTCCGGGGCCAACGTCCTGACTTTC. Translation: CASSTDSGANVLTF.

V and J are TRBV18 and TRBJ2-7; 8 nucleotides match TRBD1. V lost 5 bases and J lost 0; bases outside the gene matches: 9. The CDR3 is 16 amino acids. CDR1 KGHSH and CDR2 LQKENI come from the germline V gene. The CDR3 sequence: CASSTRTGTDSYEQYF. DNA of the CDR3: TGTGCCAGCTCAACCCGGACAGGGACTGACTCCTACGAGCAGTACTTC.

The CDR3, as DNA: TGTGCCAGCAGCAAGACAGCGTACATGAACACTGAAGCTTTCTTT. Translating it yields CASSKTAYMNTEAFF. The rearrangement joins TRBV7-9 to TRBJ1-1; possibly TRBD1 for D (5 bases). The CDR3 is 15 amino acids. Per the germline V gene, CDR1 is SEHNR and CDR2 is FQNEAQ (reference sequence). The V end lost 5 bases, the J end lost 0 bases, and 13 bases lay between the germline ends.

The V and J genes are TRBV19 and TRBJ2-2; 8 positions agree with TRBD1. Germline loops: CDR1 LNHDA, CDR2 SQIVND (reference sequence). The CDR3 runs 15 residues. V shed 7 bases, J shed 3 bases, and the junction held 7 bases outside the gene matches. The CDR3 DNA reads as TGTGCCAGTAAATATACGACAGGGGACACCGGGGAGCTGTTTTTT. Amino acid sequence: CASKYTTGDTGELFF.

The V gene is TRBV7-2, the J gene TRBJ2-7; 8 bases are shared with TRBD2. The CDR3 is 16 amino acids. Losses at the gene ends were 5 bases for V and 3 bases for J; bases not matched to a gene: 12. From germline, CDR1 is SGHTA and CDR2 FQGNSA. CDR3 region: CASSQNSGTRGYEQYF. CDR3 DNA: TGTGCCAGCAGCCAGAACTCCGGGACTAGAGGCTACGAGCAGTACTTC. Full variable domain (outside the CDR3, taken from reference TRBV7-2 and TRBJ2-7): GAGVSQSPSNKVTEKGKDVELRCDPISGHTALYWYRQSLGQGLEFLIYFQGNSAPDKSGLPSDRFSAERTGGSVSTLTIQRTQQEDSAVYLCASSQNSGTRGYEQYFGPGTRLTVT.

This clone showed up just once. This chain connects TRBV28 to TRBJ1-4, with unresolved D. Germline values: CDR1 MDHEN, CDR2 SYDVKM. The ends were cut back, 4 bases at V and 8 bases at J, with 14 bases in the middle. This CDR3 contains 14 residues. The CDR3 DNA reads as TGTGCCAGCAGTTCACAGCATTTGGGGGAAAAACTGTTTTTT. Amino acid sequence: CASSSQHLGEKLFF.

The V gene is TRBV10-3, the J gene TRBJ1-1; weak D call: TRBD1 (6 bases). CDR1 is ENHRY, CDR2 SYGVKD, per germline. V dropped 11 bases and J dropped 1 base, with 8 bases sitting between them. CDR3 length: 11 residues. For the CDR3, the DNA is TGTGCCGTACAGGGGAACACTGAAGCTTTCTTT. Its protein product is CAVQGNTEAFF.

The chain uses TRBV5-1 and TRBJ2-2; D not resolved. The CDR3 has 18 residues. Germline values: CDR1 SGHRS, CDR2 YFSETQ. V lost 1 base, J lost 1 base, and 17 bases lay in between. CDR3 residues: CASSLPGGDGQNTGELFF. CDR3 sequence (DNA): TGCGCCAGCAGCTTGCCGGGCGGAGACGGGCAGAACACCGGGGAGCTGTTTTTT.